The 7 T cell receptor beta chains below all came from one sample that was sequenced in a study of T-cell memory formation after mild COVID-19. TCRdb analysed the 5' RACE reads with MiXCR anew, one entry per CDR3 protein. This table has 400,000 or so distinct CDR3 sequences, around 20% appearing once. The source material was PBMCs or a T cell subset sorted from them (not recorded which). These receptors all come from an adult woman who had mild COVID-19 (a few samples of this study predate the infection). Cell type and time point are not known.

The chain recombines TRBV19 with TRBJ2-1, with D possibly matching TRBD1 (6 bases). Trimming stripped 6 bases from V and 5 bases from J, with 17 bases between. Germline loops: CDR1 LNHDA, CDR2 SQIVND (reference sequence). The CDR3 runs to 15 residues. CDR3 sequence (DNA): TGTGCCAGTAGCGTCGACAGGAGAACCAACAATGAGCAGTTCTTC. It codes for CASSVDRRTNNEQFF.

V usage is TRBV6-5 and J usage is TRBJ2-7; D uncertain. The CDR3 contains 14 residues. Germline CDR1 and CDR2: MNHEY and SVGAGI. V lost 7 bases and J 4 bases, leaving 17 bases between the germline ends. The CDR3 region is CASTDGDSIYEQYF. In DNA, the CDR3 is TGTGCCAGCACCGACGGCGACTCGATTTACGAGCAGTACTTC.

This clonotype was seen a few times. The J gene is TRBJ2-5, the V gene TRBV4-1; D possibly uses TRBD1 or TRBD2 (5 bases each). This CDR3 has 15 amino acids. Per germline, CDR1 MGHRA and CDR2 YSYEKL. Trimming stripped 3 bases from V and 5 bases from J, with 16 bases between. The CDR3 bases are TGCGCCAGCAGCCACACGGGGCCTCCGGGGGAGACCCAGTACTTC. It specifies CASSHTGPPGETQYF.

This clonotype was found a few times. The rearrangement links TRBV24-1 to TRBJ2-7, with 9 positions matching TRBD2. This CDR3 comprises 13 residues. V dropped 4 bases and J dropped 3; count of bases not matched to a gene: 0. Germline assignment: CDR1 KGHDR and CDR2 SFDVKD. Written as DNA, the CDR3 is TGTGCCACCAGTGAAGCGGGAGGCTACGAGCAGTACTTC. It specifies CATSEAGGYEQYF.

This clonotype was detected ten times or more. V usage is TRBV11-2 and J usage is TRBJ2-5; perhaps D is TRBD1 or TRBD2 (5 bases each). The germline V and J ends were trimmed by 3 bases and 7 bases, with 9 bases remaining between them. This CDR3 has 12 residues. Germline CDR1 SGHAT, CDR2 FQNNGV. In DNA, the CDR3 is TGTGCCAGCAGCTTCCAGAGGGGGACCCAGTACTTC. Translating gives CASSFQRGTQYF.

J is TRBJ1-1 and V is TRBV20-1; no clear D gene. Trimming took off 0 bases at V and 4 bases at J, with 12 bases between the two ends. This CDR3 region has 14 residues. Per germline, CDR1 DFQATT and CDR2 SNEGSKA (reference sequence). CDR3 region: CSARDEDLVTEAFF. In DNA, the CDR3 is TGCAGTGCTAGAGATGAAGACTTGGTCACTGAAGCTTTCTTT.

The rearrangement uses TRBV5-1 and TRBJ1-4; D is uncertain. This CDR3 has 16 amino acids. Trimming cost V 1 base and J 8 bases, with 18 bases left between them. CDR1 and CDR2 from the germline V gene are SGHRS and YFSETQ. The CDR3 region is CASSLSGSVPSEKLFF. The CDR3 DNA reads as TGCGCCAGCAGCTTGTCCGGGAGTGTTCCCAGCGAAAAACTGTTTTTT.